The clone carrying this TCR beta chain showed up many times. Its matching antigen is unknown. The source of the sample is a study of T-cell reconstitution after alpha-beta-depleted transplantation in children. Germline lookup yields CDR1 SGHVS and CDR2 FNYEAQ. The CDR3 is 18 amino acids. V was pared by 2 bases and J by 2 bases, with 11 bases of the junction left unmatched. A TCRbeta library incorporating unique molecular identifiers was prepared. TCRdb reprocessed the PCR reads with MiXCR, giving one entry per CDR3 protein. The table records hundreds of thousands of distinct CDR3 sequences, less than 9.5% of them present only once. Findings and limits, study-wide: A year had passed since transplant, and T-cell counts and diversity by then came mostly from newly produced T cells. Expanded graft clones, several hundred of them, were reportedly the source of alpha-beta T cells about two months after transplant. Surviving recipient T cells and thymic progenitors produced the high day-60 TCRbeta diversity seen in some patients.

The V and J genes are TRBV7-6 and TRBJ1-5, with TRBD1 identical over 8 bases. The sequences come from peripheral blood, collected 360 days after TCRalphabeta/CD19-depleted stem cell transplant. The sequence was collected from a female patient between 2 and 10 years old who had a stem cell transplant for Fanconi anemia, so the T cells may come from the graft donor. This CDR3 is CASSLLPMDRVGNQPQHF. CDR3 bases: TGTGCCAGCAGCTTACTCCCTATGGACAGGGTAGGCAATCAGCCCCAGCATTTT.